The rows below give T cell receptor beta chains drawn from one sample of a study of control samples from healthy donors and cancer patients. The assay was immunoSEQ multiplex PCR, and TCRdb's table has in-frame clones only and misses some. The table includes more than 90,000 clones, approximately 90% detected once. The sequencing sample was made of blood. These receptors all stem from a man aged 30-40 years in good health. Each CDR3 is given with its conserved first and last residue. The order of the fields is J gene, clone size, D gene, V gene, CDR3 protein, CDR3 DNA. The D gene is left open where the match is weak. Only some rows state a clone size, as once, few, many or a class for expanded clones.

>TRBJ2-1|.|.|TRBV9
CASSVFPGSFNEQFF
TGTGCCAGCAGCGTATTTCCCGGTTCCTTCAATGAGCAGTTCTTC
>TRBJ2-1|.|.|TRBV2
CASSGGVGYNEQFF
TGTGCCAGCAGTGGAGGGGTGGGGTACAATGAGCAGTTCTTC
>TRBJ1-5|.|TRBD1|TRBV12-5
CASGLGTGVDGSNQPQHF
TGTGCTAGTGGTTTGGGGACAGGGGTGGACGGGAGCAATCAGCCCCAGCATTTT
>TRBJ1-2|.|TRBD1|TRBV18
CASSPSQGDGYTF
TGTGCCAGCTCACCATCCCAGGGGGATGGCTACACCTTC
>TRBJ1-6|.|.|TRBV7-2
CASRTSSPYNSPLHF
TGTGCCAGCAGAACTTCCTCCCCCTATAATTCACCCCTCCACTTT
>TRBJ2-3|.|TRBD2|TRBV4-1
CASSQGTRATDTQYF
TGCGCCAGCAGCCAAGGGACTAGGGCCACAGATACGCAGTATTTT
>TRBJ2-1|.|TRBD2|TRBV10-1
CASSEYRLAGASEQFF
TGCGCCAGCAGTGAGTACCGACTAGCGGGGGCCAGTGAGCAGTTCTTC
>TRBJ1-1|.|TRBD1|TRBV5-1
CASSWDSLNTEAFF
TGCGCCAGCAGCTGGGACAGTTTGAACACTGAAGCTTTCTTT
>TRBJ2-2|.|TRBD2|TRBV7-9
CASSTGTSGPTGELFF
TGTGCCAGCAGTACCGGGACTAGCGGACCCACCGGGGAGCTGTTTTTT
>TRBJ1-6|.|.|TRBV6-5
CASSYDSTSNSPLHF
TGTGCCAGCAGTTACGACAGTACTAGTAATTCACCCCTCCACTTT
>TRBJ2-7|.|.|TRBV19
CASSMGRSYEQYF
TGTGCCAGTAGTATGGGTCGGAGCTACGAGCAGTACTTC
>TRBJ1-4|.|TRBD1|TRBV2
CASSLGTGGSEKLFF
TGTGCCAGCAGTCTTGGGACAGGAGGGTCCGAAAAACTGTTTTTT
>TRBJ1-4|.|TRBD1|TRBV28
CASSFLGQSNEKLFF
TGTGCCAGCAGTTTCTTGGGACAGAGTAATGAAAAACTGTTTTTT
>TRBJ2-1|few|.|TRBV19
CASSIGGGRYNEQFF
TGTGCCAGTAGTATAGGAGGGGGGAGATACAATGAGCAGTTCTTC
>TRBJ2-1|few|TRBD2|TRBV6-2/TRBV6-3
CASSYSFSSGSEYEQFF
TGTGCCAGCAGTTACTCGTTCTCTAGCGGGAGTGAGTATGAGCAGTTCTTC
>TRBJ2-1|.|TRBD2|TRBV28
CASSPRLAGAGDNEQFF
TGTGCCAGCAGTCCGAGACTAGCGGGAGCAGGGGACAATGAGCAGTTCTTC
>TRBJ1-1|.|.|TRBV5-4
CASSLERKRGGTEAFF
TGTGCCAGCAGCTTGGAGAGGAAGAGGGGAGGGACTGAAGCTTTCTTT
>TRBJ1-1|.|.|TRBV5-4
CASSLGAGPGTEAFF
TGTGCCAGCAGCTTGGGGGCAGGGCCGGGCACTGAAGCTTTCTTT
>TRBJ1-1|.|TRBD1|TRBV7-3
CASSPTPGGIAFF
TGTGCCAGCAGCCCAACCCCAGGGGGAATAGCTTTCTTT
>TRBJ2-1|.|.|TRBV30
CAWTSPGNEQFF
TGTGCCTGGACTAGCCCTGGGAATGAGCAGTTCTTC
>TRBJ2-1|.|TRBD1|TRBV28
CASSRGDRTPGEQFF
TGTGCCAGCAGCCGAGGGGACAGGACCCCGGGTGAGCAGTTCTTC
>TRBJ2-5|.|.|TRBV7-2
CASSEGGRGETQYF
TGTGCCAGCAGCGAGGGGGGGCGAGGTGAGACCCAGTACTTC
>TRBJ2-3|once|TRBD2|TRBV11-3
CASSPGLASREGTQYF
TGTGCCAGCAGCCCAGGACTAGCGAGTCGGGAAGGTACGCAGTATTTT
>TRBJ1-5|.|.|TRBV5-1
CASSFGTGPNQPQHF
TGCGCCAGCAGCTTCGGTACAGGGCCAAATCAGCCCCAGCATTTT
>TRBJ2-6|.|.|TRBV4-1
CASSQVGGLISGANVLTF
TGCGCCAGCAGCCAAGTGGGCGGCTTAATATCTGGGGCCAACGTCCTGACTTTC
>TRBJ2-3|.|TRBD2|TRBV19
CASSPWTSGKTDTQYF
TGTGCCAGTAGTCCCTGGACTAGCGGGAAAACAGATACGCAGTATTTT
>TRBJ2-6|.|.|TRBV3-1/TRBV3-2
CASSRRTLIRSGANVLTF
TGTGCCAGCAGCCGCAGAACCTTAATACGCTCTGGGGCCAACGTCCTGACTTTC